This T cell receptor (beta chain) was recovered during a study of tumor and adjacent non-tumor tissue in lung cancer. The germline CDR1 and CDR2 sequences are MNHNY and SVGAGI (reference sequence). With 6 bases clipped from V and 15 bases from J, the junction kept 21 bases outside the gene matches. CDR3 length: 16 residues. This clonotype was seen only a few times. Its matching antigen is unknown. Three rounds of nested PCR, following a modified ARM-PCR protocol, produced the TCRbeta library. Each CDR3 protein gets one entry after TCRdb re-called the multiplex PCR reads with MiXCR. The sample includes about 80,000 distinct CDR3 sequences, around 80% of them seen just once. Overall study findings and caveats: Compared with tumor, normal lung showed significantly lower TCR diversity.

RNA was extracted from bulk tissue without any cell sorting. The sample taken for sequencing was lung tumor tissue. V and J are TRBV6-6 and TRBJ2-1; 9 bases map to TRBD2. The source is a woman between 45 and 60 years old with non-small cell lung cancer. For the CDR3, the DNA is TGTGCCAGCAGCTTAGGAAGAGTAGCGGGAGAGAATGTGCGGTTCTTC. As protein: CASSLGRVAGENVRFF.